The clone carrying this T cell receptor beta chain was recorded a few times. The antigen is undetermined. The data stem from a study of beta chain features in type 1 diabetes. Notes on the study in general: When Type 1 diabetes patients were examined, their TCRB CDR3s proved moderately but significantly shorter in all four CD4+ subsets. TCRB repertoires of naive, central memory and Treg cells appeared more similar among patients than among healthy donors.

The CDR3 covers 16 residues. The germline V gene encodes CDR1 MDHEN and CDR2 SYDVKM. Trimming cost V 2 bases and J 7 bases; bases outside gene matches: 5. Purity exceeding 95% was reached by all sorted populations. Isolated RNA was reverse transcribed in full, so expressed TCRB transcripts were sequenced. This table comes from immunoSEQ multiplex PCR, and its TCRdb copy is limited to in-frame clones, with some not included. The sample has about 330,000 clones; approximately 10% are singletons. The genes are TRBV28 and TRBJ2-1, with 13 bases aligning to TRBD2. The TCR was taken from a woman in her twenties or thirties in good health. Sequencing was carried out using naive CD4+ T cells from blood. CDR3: CASSLELAGGPNEQFF. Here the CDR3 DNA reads TGTGCCAGCAGTTTAGAACTAGCGGGAGGGCCTAATGAGCAGTTCTTC.